Each of the 30 T cell receptor beta chains below was sequenced from the same sample in a study of blood T cell repertoires in COVID-19. Produced via immunoSEQ multiplex PCR; TCRdb's table is partial and in-frame only. The table has 50,000 to 70,000 clones, approximately 91% seen once. Material: peripheral blood. The receptors were sampled from a man aged 60-69 years with acute or convalescent COVID-19.

This rearrangement joins TRBV20-1 to TRBJ2-3, with 11 bases lining up with TRBD2. V trimming: 3 bases; J trimming: 4 bases; junction bases outside the gene matches: 6. Germline V gene lookup returns CDR1 DFQATT and CDR2 SNEGSKA (reference sequence). The length of the CDR3 is 15 residues. The CDR3 sequence is CSASRLAGISDTQYF. The CDR3 bases are TGCAGTGCTAGTAGACTAGCGGGAATTTCAGATACGCAGTATTTT.

This chain links TRBV2 with TRBJ1-1; 7 bases line up with TRBD1. The germline V gene has CDR1 SNHLY and CDR2 FYNNEI. CDR3 length: 14 residues. V was clipped by 2 bases and J by 5 bases; unmatched bases: 5. CDR3 amino acids: CASSENRGRTEAFF. The CDR3 DNA is TGTGCCAGCAGTGAAAACAGGGGCAGGACTGAAGCTTTCTTT.

V gene TRBV30 combines with J gene TRBJ2-7, with a weak D call TRBD2 (6 bases). The CDR3 is made up of 17 amino acids. V lost 3 bases to trimming and J lost 2 bases, with 23 bases between them. Germline V gene sequence: CDR1 GTSNPN, CDR2 SVGIG (reference sequence). CDR3 DNA: TGTGCCTGGAGCGCCGCCTGGCCTAGCGAACGTCCCTACGAGCAGTACTTC. This gives the protein CAWSAAWPSERPYEQYF.

The rearrangement joins TRBV18 to TRBJ1-4; 7 bases fit TRBD1. CDR3 size: 14 residues. Trimming at V came to 3 bases and at J to 5 bases, leaving 3 bases not matched to a gene. Germline CDR1 and CDR2: KGHSH and LQKENI. In DNA form, the CDR3 reads TGTGCCAGCTCACCGCAGGGGGTGAATGAAAAACTGTTTTTT. Translating gives CASSPQGVNEKLFF.

J is TRBJ2-7 and V is TRBV27, with 10 nucleotides matching TRBD1. This CDR3 contains 16 residues. Germline CDR1 reads MNHEY; CDR2 reads SMNVEV (reference sequence). With 5 bases clipped from V and 5 bases from J, the junction kept 12 bases outside the gene matches. The CDR3 region is CASSLGTGTGVNEQYF. The CDR3 DNA sequence: TGTGCCAGCAGTCTAGGAACCGGGACAGGGGTTAACGAGCAGTACTTC.

The chain combines TRBV25-1 with TRBJ1-2; 9 nucleotides agree with TRBD1. Germline V CDR1 and CDR2: MGHDK, SYGVNS. Trimming took 4 bases from V and 10 from J; bases not matched to a gene: 4. CDR3 length: 12 residues. As DNA, the CDR3 is TGTGCCAGCAGTGGACAGGGGGTTACCTACACCTTC. Encoded protein: CASSGQGVTYTF.

This rearrangement joins TRBV2 to TRBJ2-2; D remains unclear. The germline V gene encodes CDR1 SNHLY and CDR2 FYNNEI. The V end lost 6 bases, the J end lost 0 bases, and 11 bases lay between the germline ends. The CDR3 extends over 15 amino acids. The CDR3 loop is CASRGTVTNTGELFF. In DNA, the CDR3 is TGTGCCAGCAGGGGCACCGTAACGAACACCGGGGAGCTGTTTTTT.

V gene TRBV28 combines with J gene TRBJ2-7; perhaps TRBD1 as D (6 bases). The V end lost 6 bases, the J end lost 2 bases, and 14 bases lay between the germline ends. This CDR3 contains 14 residues. Germline CDR1 and CDR2: MDHEN and SYDVKM. The CDR3 reads CASSLRDTTYEQYF. Written as DNA, the CDR3 is TGTGCCAGCAGCCTCCGGGACACTACCTACGAGCAGTACTTC.

The J gene is TRBJ2-1, the V gene TRBV18; TRBD2 matches 9 bases. This CDR3 is built from 14 residues. V trimming: 3 bases; J trimming: 8 bases; junction bases outside the gene matches: 5. Germline V gene sequence: CDR1 KGHSH, CDR2 LQKENI. CDR3 sequence (DNA): TGTGCCAGCTCACCTTTAGCGGGAGTCGATGAGCAGTTCTTC. It translates to CASSPLAGVDEQFF.

This sequence joins TRBV3-1 (or the pseudogene TRBV3-2) and TRBJ2-3, with D perhaps matching TRBD2 (6 bases). Germline V gives CDR1 LGHDT, CDR2 YNNKEL (reference sequence). The CDR3 contains 13 residues. Trimming stripped 0 bases from V and 13 bases from J, with 14 bases between. Here the CDR3 reads CASSQDLGGLEYF. The CDR3 DNA sequence: TGTGCCAGCAGCCAAGATCTGGGGGGACTTGAGTATTTT.

The V and J genes are TRBV5-1 and TRBJ1-4; possibly TRBD1 for D (6 bases). The CDR3 contains 14 residues. V lost 2 bases and J lost 6, with 11 bases in between. In germline, CDR1 is SGHRS, CDR2 YFSETQ. For the CDR3, the DNA is TGCGCCAGCAGCTTCACAGGGAGGGATGAAAAACTGTTTTTT. Translating it yields CASSFTGRDEKLFF. The full variable domain, completed using reference TRBV5-1 and TRBJ1-4, is KAGVTQTPRYLIKTRGQQVTLSCSPISGHRSVSWYQQTPGQGLQFLFEYFSETQRNKGNFPGRFSGRQFSNSRSEMNVSTLELGDSALYLCASSFTGRDEKLFFGSGTQLSVL.

The chain joins TRBV10-3 to TRBJ2-7, with D tentatively TRBD1 (5 bases). The CDR3 has 15 residues. From germline, CDR1 is ENHRY and CDR2 SYGVKD. Trimming left V 5 bases short and J 0 bases short, with 14 bases between. This chain's CDR3 is CAISWMGPISYEQYF. CDR3 DNA: TGTGCCATCAGTTGGATGGGGCCGATCTCCTACGAGCAGTACTTC.

The chain is built from TRBV4-1 and TRBJ2-5, with TRBD2 matching 13 bases. This CDR3 has 15 residues. Trimming cost V 1 base and J 4 bases; bases outside gene matches: 0. The V gene's germline CDR1 is MGHRA and CDR2 YSYEKL. In DNA form, the CDR3 reads TGCGCCAGCAGCCAAGGACTAGCGGGAGGAGAGACCCAGTACTTC. This sequence encodes CASSQGLAGGETQYF.

The gene calls are TRBV30 and TRBJ2-7, with a tentative D call TRBD2 (5 bases). Looked up from germline, CDR1 is GTSNPN and CDR2 is SVGIG (reference sequence). V was clipped by 7 bases and J by 2 bases, with 15 bases between them. There are 13 residues in the CDR3. The CDR3 sequence: CASRWTGTYEQYF. The CDR3 DNA reads TGTGCCTCGCGTTGGACTGGCACCTACGAGCAGTACTTC.

This rearrangement joins TRBV10-3 to TRBJ2-5; 10 positions match TRBD2. Per germline, CDR1 ENHRY and CDR2 SYGVKD. V gave up 5 bases and J gave up 2 bases; unmatched junction bases: 5. CDR3 length: 15 residues. CDR3 sequence reads: CAISWKREGQETQYF. The CDR3 DNA reads as TGTGCCATCAGTTGGAAGCGGGAGGGTCAAGAGACCCAGTACTTC.

The chain links TRBV9 to TRBJ1-1; 8 bases map to TRBD1. The CDR3 loop spans 16 amino acids. Germline V lookup: CDR1 SGDLS, CDR2 YYNGEE. The junction had 9 bases not matched to a gene; V was cut back by 0 bases and J by 5 bases. The CDR3 DNA is TGTGCCAGCAGCGTAGGTCAGGGGGCGTTCGAGACTGAAGCTTTCTTT. Encoded protein: CASSVGQGAFETEAFF.

The CDR3 DNA reads as TGTGCCAGCATCGAGGGAAACAATCAGCCCCAGCATTTT. It specifies CASIEGNNQPQHF. The rearrangement joins TRBV28 to TRBJ1-5, with unresolved D. CDR1 and CDR2 (germline): MDHEN, SYDVKM. V lost 7 bases and J lost 3, with 10 bases in between. CDR3 length equals 13 residues.

The rearrangement joins TRBV7-8 to TRBJ2-1; unclear D gene. From germline, CDR1 is SGHVS and CDR2 FQNEAQ. V was pared by 1 base and J by 7 bases, with 5 bases between. The CDR3 length is 12 residues. The CDR3: CASSLGANEQFF. The DNA for the CDR3 is TGTGCCAGCAGCTTAGGGGCGAATGAGCAGTTCTTC.

This sequence joins TRBV5-6 and TRBJ2-1; 9 bases are shared with TRBD2. This CDR3 spans 18 amino acids. Looked up from germline, CDR1 is SGHDT and CDR2 is YYEEEE. V lost 0 bases and J lost 5; bases outside the gene matches: 12. DNA of the CDR3: TGTGCCAGCAGCTTGGGGCTAGCGGGGAGAGGGGTCAACAATGAGCAGTTCTTC. This translates into CASSLGLAGRGVNNEQFF.

The chain's CDR3 is CASRELSTDTQYF. CDR3 DNA sequence: TGTGCCAGCCGGGAGCTGAGCACAGATACGCAGTATTTT. The rearrangement uses TRBV9 and TRBJ2-3; D is possibly TRBD2 (6 bases). The CDR3 extends over 13 amino acids. The germline V gene has CDR1 SGDLS and CDR2 YYNGEE. Trimming shortened V by 7 bases and J by 0 bases, and 9 bases separated the two germline ends.

The genes are TRBV5-1 and TRBJ2-1; possible D gene TRBD2, 6 bases. CDR3 length: 16 residues. Trimming shortened V by 0 bases and J by 0 bases, and 10 bases separated the two germline ends. Germline V gene data show CDR1 as SGHRS and CDR2 as YFSETQ. CDR3 region: CASSLEAGSSYNEQFF. CDR3 DNA sequence: TGCGCCAGCAGCTTGGAGGCGGGAAGCTCCTACAATGAGCAGTTCTTC.

This clone came up once. The chain employs TRBV28 and TRBJ2-5; 10 bases agree with TRBD2. The CDR3 is made up of 15 amino acids. Germline CDR1 and CDR2: MDHEN and SYDVKM. V was clipped by 4 bases and J by 5 bases; unmatched bases: 7. CDR3 residues: CASSSPGLALETQYF. The CDR3 DNA reads as TGTGCCAGCAGTTCTCCGGGACTAGCGTTGGAGACCCAGTACTTC.

This clone was detected only a few times. This chain connects TRBV28 to TRBJ2-7; tentative D call: TRBD1 (6 bases). Per germline, CDR1 MDHEN and CDR2 SYDVKM. The germline V and J ends were trimmed by 8 bases and 5 bases, with 19 bases remaining between them. This CDR3 contains 14 residues. The CDR3 region has the DNA TGTGCCAGCGGACTCAGGGGTCCTGGGGACGAGCAGTACTTC. It yields the protein CASGLRGPGDEQYF.

This chain joins TRBV6-5 and TRBJ1-5; 7 nucleotides align to TRBD1. The CDR3 spans 14 residues. V gave up 6 bases and J gave up 3 bases; unmatched junction bases: 5. The V gene's germline CDR1 is MNHEY and CDR2 SVGAGI. CDR3 sequence (DNA): TGTGCCAGCAGCCTAGACAGGGACAATCAGCCCCAGCATTTT. Its translation: CASSLDRDNQPQHF.

V and J are TRBV30 and TRBJ2-7; TRBD1 aligns across 9 bases. V trimming: 3 bases; J trimming: 8 bases; junction bases outside the gene matches: 17. The CDR3 runs to 16 residues. The germline CDR1 and CDR2 sequences are GTSNPN and SVGIG (reference sequence). CDR3 DNA sequence: TGTGCCTGGAGCCATACAGGGGGCGGGTCGGCAAATAAGCAGTACTTC. This encodes CAWSHTGGGSANKQYF.

This clone was observed a handful of times. The chain has TRBV5-1 and TRBJ1-2; TRBD1 matches 7 bases. CDR1 SGHRS and CDR2 YFSETQ come from the germline V gene. The CDR3 totals 17 residues. The V segment lost 2 bases and the J segment 5 bases; nucleotides outside the gene matches: 15. CDR3: CASSFRDSSLSSYGYTF. CDR3 DNA: TGCGCCAGCAGCTTCCGGGACAGTTCTCTCTCGTCTTATGGCTACACCTTC.

The V and J genes are TRBV5-1 and TRBJ2-2, with no clear D. There are 15 residues in the CDR3. Trimming took 0 bases from V and 7 from J, leaving 13 bases between them. Germline V CDR1 and CDR2: SGHRS, YFSETQ. The CDR3 loop reads CASSLVTPSNGELFF. The CDR3 DNA sequence: TGCGCCAGCAGCTTGGTAACTCCTTCAAACGGGGAGCTGTTTTTT.

The V and J genes are TRBV28 and TRBJ1-1; 10 nucleotides match TRBD1. Germline CDR1 and CDR2: MDHEN and SYDVKM. CDR3 length equals 15 residues. The junction had 7 bases not matched to a gene; V was cut back by 6 bases and J by 3 bases. The CDR3 coding sequence is TGTGCCAGCAGGACAGGGGGCGCGGAGGACACTGAAGCTTTCTTT. It translates to CASRTGGAEDTEAFF.

V usage is TRBV6-5 and J usage is TRBJ2-1; D might be TRBD2 (7 bases). V gave up 5 bases and J gave up 9 bases, with 17 bases separating them. CDR3 size: 14 residues. Germline CDR1 and CDR2: MNHEY and SVGAGI. The CDR3: CASSKGGRWIEQFF. CDR3 coding DNA: TGTGCCAGCAGTAAGGGGGGGCGGTGGATTGAGCAGTTCTTC.

V and J are TRBV2 and TRBJ1-5; 8 bases map to TRBD1. With 8 bases clipped from V and 1 base from J, the junction kept 4 bases outside the gene matches. The CDR3 runs 14 residues. Germline loops: CDR1 SNHLY, CDR2 FYNNEI. DNA for the CDR3: TGTGCCAGCCAGGGGGCGCAGAGCAATCAGCCCCAGCATTTT. It translates to CASQGAQSNQPQHF.